These 27 T cell receptor beta chains were sequenced from one sample in a study of beta chain features in type 1 diabetes (dated by TCRdb to the late 2010s). Study-wide conclusions, independent of this receptor: In all four CD4+ subsets, TCRB CDR3 length was moderately but significantly shorter in type 1 diabetes patients.

For these receptors, no antigen is known. The library was prepared using the immunoSEQ multiplex PCR assay. The High Capacity cDNA Reverse Transcription Kit was used to reverse transcribe all of the isolated RNA, meaning that expressed TCRB transcripts were what got sequenced. TCRdb mirrors the immuneACCESS table, restricted to in-frame sequences. Some clones are absent from its copies; in checked studies, under half trace to an unresolved V gene, and the reason for the others is unknown. For this sample the table gives about 650,000 clones, of which under 15% were detected only once. 0.095% to 0.15% of the sample belongs to the ten largest clones. Input material: naive CD4+ T cells from blood. Sample cell subset or site, as interpreted from the label and publication: true naive CD4+ T cells. These receptors originate from a man aged 30 to 39 with type 1 diabetes.

The rearrangement uses TRBV29-1 and TRBJ2-7, with D perhaps matching TRBD1 or TRBD2 (6 bases each). Germline loops: CDR1 SQVTM, CDR2 ANQGSEA. The CDR3 runs 14 residues. Trimming left V 1 base short and J 2 bases short, with 12 bases between. The DNA for the CDR3 is TGCAGCGTTGAAGTGCAGGGGACTCCCTACGAGCAGTACTTC. Translated, it gives CSVEVQGTPYEQYF.

This clone was seen only a few times. The chain carries TRBV7-9 and TRBJ2-7, with D tentatively TRBD1 (6 bases). The germline CDR1 and CDR2 sequences are SEHNR and FQNEAQ (reference sequence). The CDR3 spans 13 residues. Trimming removed 5 bases from V and 3 bases from J, with 11 bases in between. The CDR3 here is CASSLTQGYEQYF. The CDR3, as DNA: TGTGCCAGCAGCCTGACACAGGGCTACGAGCAGTACTTC.

The chain has TRBV6-5 and TRBJ2-1; D possibly corresponds to TRBD2 (5 bases). Per the germline V gene, CDR1 is MNHEY and CDR2 is SVGAGI. This CDR3 contains 14 residues. The ends were cut back, 5 bases at V and 6 bases at J, with 14 bases in the middle. CDR3 DNA sequence: TGTGCCAGCAGTAGCGACGCGGGCCCCAATGAGCAGTTCTTC. Its protein is CASSSDAGPNEQFF.

In this sample, this clone turned up a few times. This chain connects TRBV14 to TRBJ2-7; D is uncertain. V gave up 5 bases and J gave up 4 bases, with 6 bases separating them. The CDR3 length is 11 residues. Germline CDR1 reads SGHDN; CDR2 reads FVKESK. CDR3 residues: CASSNRYEQYF. The CDR3 bases are TGTGCCAGCAGCAATCGGTACGAGCAGTACTTC.

This clone was detected a few times. The chain recombines TRBV28 with TRBJ2-5; TRBD1 agrees at 10 bases. Losses at the gene ends were 6 bases for V and 1 base for J; bases not matched to a gene: 5. From germline, CDR1 is MDHEN and CDR2 SYDVKM. The CDR3 sequence is 15 residues long. DNA of the CDR3: TGTGCCAGCAGCGGGGACAGGGGCTTCCAAGAGACCCAGTACTTC. This sequence encodes CASSGDRGFQETQYF.

This chain joins TRBV4-3 and TRBJ1-4; tentative D call: TRBD1 (6 bases). Germline CDR1 and CDR2: LGHNA and YSLEER. CDR3 size: 16 residues. V dropped 3 bases and J dropped 3 bases, with 14 bases sitting between them. CDR3 DNA: TGCGCCAGCAGCCATTTACAGGGTAACGCTAATGAAAAACTGTTTTTT. Protein sequence: CASSHLQGNANEKLFF.

The table lists this clone with a few counts. V usage is TRBV7-9 and J usage is TRBJ1-2; tentative D call: TRBD1 (5 bases). The CDR3 contains 15 residues. V lost 5 bases and J lost 2, with 15 bases in between. Germline CDR1 reads SEHNR; CDR2 reads FQNEAQ (reference sequence). The CDR3 DNA sequence: TGTGCCAGCAGCCCTTCCGGGACCTTCAACTATGGCTACACCTTC. Translating it yields CASSPSGTFNYGYTF.

The chain carries TRBV4-2 and TRBJ1-5; tentatively, D is TRBD1 (6 bases). The CDR3 is made up of 15 amino acids. The germline V gene has CDR1 LGHNA and CDR2 YNFKEQ. V lost 4 bases, J lost 0 bases, and 10 bases lay in between. Here the CDR3 reads CASSPVQGSNQPQHF. The CDR3 DNA reads as TGTGCCAGCAGCCCCGTACAGGGTAGCAATCAGCCCCAGCATTTT.

This clone has more than one count but fewer than ten. This chain links TRBV7-6 with TRBJ1-2, with D possibly TRBD1 on 6 matching bases. This CDR3 has 15 residues. V lost 5 bases and J 8 bases, leaving 21 bases between the germline ends. Germline loops: CDR1 SGHVS, CDR2 FNYEAQ. Written as DNA, the CDR3 is TGTGCCAGCAGCAAGGGGGGAATCTTAGACTCCGGCTACACCTTC. Translating gives CASSKGGILDSGYTF.

The V gene is TRBV18, the J gene TRBJ2-7; D possibly corresponds to TRBD2 (6 bases). CDR3 size: 13 residues. The V gene lost 6 bases and the J gene lost 4 bases, with 13 bases spanning the gap. CDR1 is KGHSH and CDR2 is LQKENI in the germline V gene. The CDR3: CASSFGGKYEQYF. The CDR3 nucleotides are TGTGCCAGCTCGTTCGGGGGAAAGTACGAGCAGTACTTC.

This clone was picked up a small number of times. The chain has TRBV15 and TRBJ2-3; maybe TRBD2 (6 bases). Germline lookup yields CDR1 LNHNV and CDR2 YYDKDF (reference sequence). V was clipped by 11 bases and J by 0 bases, with 18 bases between them. This CDR3 is built from 15 residues. DNA of the CDR3: TGTGCCGCCGGAGGGTACGAGGCTAGCACAGATACGCAGTATTTT. It encodes CAAGGYEASTDTQYF.

The chain employs TRBV4-3 and TRBJ1-5, with D possibly being TRBD1 (6 bases). Germline CDR1 LGHNA, CDR2 YSLEER. V lost 4 bases to trimming and J lost 0 bases, with 10 bases between them. The CDR3 is made up of 15 amino acids. CDR3 coding DNA: TGCGCCAGCAGCCCAGAGGGGGATAGCAATCAGCCCCAGCATTTT. It encodes CASSPEGDSNQPQHF.

The chain joins TRBV5-1 to TRBJ1-2; 7 bases are a match to TRBD1. Germline CDR1 reads SGHRS; CDR2 reads YFSETQ. Trimming cost V 4 bases and J 4 bases; bases outside gene matches: 16. The CDR3 is 17 amino acids. For the CDR3, the DNA is TGCGCCAGCAGCCCCGGGGACAGCGCGGGAGGTGGCTATGGCTACACCTTC. Its translation is CASSPGDSAGGGYGYTF. Full variable domain (remainder filled in from reference TRBV5-1 and TRBJ1-2): KAGVTQTPRYLIKTRGQQVTLSCSPISGHRSVSWYQQTPGQGLQFLFEYFSETQRNKGNFPGRFSGRQFSNSRSEMNVSTLELGDSALYLCASSPGDSAGGGYGYTFGSGTRLTVV.

The chain carries TRBV6-1 and TRBJ2-7; either TRBD1 or TRBD2 may supply D (5 bases each). The CDR3 covers 15 residues. Trimming removed 7 bases from V and 1 base from J, with 17 bases in between. Per germline, CDR1 MNHNS and CDR2 SASEGT. The CDR3 spells CASTASRDGSYEQYF. The CDR3 region has the DNA TGTGCCAGCACGGCATCTCGGGACGGTTCCTACGAGCAGTACTTC.

The V gene is TRBV5-1, the J gene TRBJ1-2; D might be TRBD1 (5 bases). Germline CDR1 and CDR2: SGHRS and YFSETQ. The CDR3 contains 13 residues. Trimming shortened V by 4 bases and J by 3 bases, and 10 bases separated the two germline ends. The CDR3 loop is CASSMTEDYGYTF. CDR3 nucleotides: TGCGCCAGCAGCATGACAGAGGACTATGGCTACACCTTC.

This chain connects TRBV7-2 to TRBJ2-7; weak D call: TRBD2 (7 bases). Per germline, CDR1 SGHTA and CDR2 FQGNSA. Trimming took off 2 bases at V and 6 bases at J, with 14 bases between the two ends. The CDR3 runs 14 residues. CDR3 residues: CASSLRQGGGEQYF. For the CDR3, the DNA is TGTGCCAGCAGCTTAAGGCAGGGAGGGGGCGAGCAGTACTTC.

The chain employs TRBV29-1 and TRBJ1-2, with D perhaps TRBD1 (5 bases). V lost 4 bases to trimming and J lost 4 bases, with 22 bases between them. The CDR3 sequence is 16 residues long. The germline V gene encodes CDR1 SQVTM and CDR2 ANQGSEA. CDR3 protein: CSVGSRSGTAFYGYTF. In nucleotides, the CDR3 is TGCAGCGTTGGTTCCAGATCCGGGACGGCCTTCTATGGCTACACCTTC.

The chain combines TRBV6-5 with TRBJ2-3; no firm D call. With 2 bases removed from V and 0 bases from J, the gap between germline ends came to 6 bases. Per germline, CDR1 MNHEY and CDR2 SVGAGI. The CDR3 has 14 amino acids. CDR3 DNA sequence: TGTGCCAGCAGTTACAGGTTTAGCACAGATACGCAGTATTTT. This translates into CASSYRFSTDTQYF.

V is TRBV7-8 and J is TRBJ2-5; possibly TRBD1 for D (6 bases). Per the germline V gene, CDR1 is SGHVS and CDR2 is FQNEAQ. Deletions cut 1 base from V and 0 bases from J, with 9 bases between. CDR3 length: 15 amino acids. CDR3 in DNA: TGTGCCAGCAGCTTAGACACAGGGTACCAAGAGACCCAGTACTTC. Its translation: CASSLDTGYQETQYF.

This clone was detected a few times. This sequence joins TRBV6-4 and TRBJ1-2; D is unclear. Germline CDR1 and CDR2: MRHNA and SNTAGT. Trimming took 3 bases from V and 4 from J, leaving 6 bases between them. CDR3 length equals 12 residues. The CDR3 reads CASSEVTYGYTF. The CDR3 DNA is TGTGCCAGCAGTGAAGTGACCTATGGCTACACCTTC.

The rearrangement joins TRBV7-2 to TRBJ1-6; D is possibly TRBD1 (5 bases). The CDR3 covers 17 residues. Trimming cost V 1 base and J 2 bases, with 12 bases left between them. Per the germline V gene, CDR1 is SGHTA and CDR2 is FQGNSA. CDR3 DNA sequence: TGTGCCAGCAGCTTAGTTGGGGGGGATGCCTATAATTCACCCCTCCACTTT. It codes for CASSLVGGDAYNSPLHF.

The V call is TRBV25-1, the J call TRBJ2-3, with TRBD1 matching over 7 bases. CDR3 length equals 15 residues. Germline lookup yields CDR1 MGHDK and CDR2 SYGVNS. Trimming removed 6 bases from V and 2 bases from J; junction bases left unmatched: 8. The CDR3 loop is CASSDTTGATDTQYF. The CDR3 region has the DNA TGTGCCAGCAGCGACACAACAGGGGCCACAGATACGCAGTATTTT.

The chain carries TRBV5-6 and TRBJ1-6, with a tentative D call TRBD1 (6 bases). Trimming stripped 0 bases from V and 6 bases from J, with 10 bases between. The CDR3 loop spans 15 amino acids. CDR1 is SGHDT, CDR2 YYEEEE, per germline. The CDR3 reads CASSLEQGTNSPLHF. For the CDR3, the DNA is TGTGCCAGCAGCTTGGAGCAGGGGACTAATTCACCCCTCCACTTT.

This clone was seen only a few times. This chain joins TRBV7-2 and TRBJ1-3, with TRBD1 matching over 7 bases. Germline V gene lookup returns CDR1 SGHTA and CDR2 FQGNSA. V was pared by 0 bases and J by 5 bases, with 7 bases of the junction left unmatched. The CDR3 consists of 16 residues. CDR3 in DNA: TGTGCCAGCAGCTTAGCTTCGACAGGGCTAAGAAACACCATATATTTT. Its protein product is CASSLASTGLRNTIYF. The full variable domain, rest sourced from reference TRBV7-2 and TRBJ1-3, is GAGVSQSPSNKVTEKGKDVELRCDPISGHTALYWYRQSLGQGLEFLIYFQGNSAPDKSGLPSDRFSAERTGGSVSTLTIQRTQQEDSAVYLCASSLASTGLRNTIYFGEGSWLTVV.

This clone has only a few counts. The genes are TRBV27 and TRBJ2-3, with TRBD2 matching over 7 bases. CDR1 is MNHEY and CDR2 is SMNVEV in the germline V gene (reference sequence). Trimming at V came to 5 bases and at J to 0 bases, leaving 11 bases not matched to a gene. CDR3 length: 17 residues. The CDR3 nucleotides are TGTGCCAGCAGTCTAAACGGGGGAGCGGGGAGCACAGATACGCAGTATTTT. Protein: CASSLNGGAGSTDTQYF.

This chain uses TRBV6-5 with TRBJ1-2, with D tentatively TRBD1 (6 bases). V was clipped by 0 bases and J by 1 base, with 12 bases between them. The CDR3 spans 16 residues. Germline values: CDR1 MNHEY, CDR2 SVGAGI. CDR3 in DNA: TGTGCCAGCAGTTACTCGGGGACACCTTTTAACTATGGCTACACCTTC. Translated, it gives CASSYSGTPFNYGYTF.

In its sample, this clone was seen a few times. The chain joins TRBV11-3 to TRBJ1-1; a weak D match, TRBD1 (5 bases). Germline V gene sequence: CDR1 SGHNT, CDR2 YENEEA. The CDR3 is made up of 15 amino acids. V lost 0 bases to trimming and J lost 6 bases, with 14 bases between them. CDR3 residues: CASSLDPQGGAEAFF. The CDR3 region has the DNA TGTGCCAGCAGCTTAGATCCCCAGGGAGGAGCTGAAGCTTTCTTT.